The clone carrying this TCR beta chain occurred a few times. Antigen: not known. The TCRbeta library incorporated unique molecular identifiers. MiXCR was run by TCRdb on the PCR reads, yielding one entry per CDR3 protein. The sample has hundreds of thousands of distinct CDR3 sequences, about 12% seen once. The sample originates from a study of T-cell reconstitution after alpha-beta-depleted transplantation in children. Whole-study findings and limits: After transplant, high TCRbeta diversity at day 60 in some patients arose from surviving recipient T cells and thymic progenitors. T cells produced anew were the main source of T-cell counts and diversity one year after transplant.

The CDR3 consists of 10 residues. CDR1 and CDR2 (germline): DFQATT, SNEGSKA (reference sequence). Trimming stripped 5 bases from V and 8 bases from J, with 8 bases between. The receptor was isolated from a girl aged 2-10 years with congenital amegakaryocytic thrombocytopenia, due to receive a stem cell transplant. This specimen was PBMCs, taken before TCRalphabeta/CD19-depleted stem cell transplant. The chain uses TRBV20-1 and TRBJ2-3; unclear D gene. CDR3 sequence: CSALGATQYF. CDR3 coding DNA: TGCAGTGCTCTCGGAGCTACGCAGTATTTT.